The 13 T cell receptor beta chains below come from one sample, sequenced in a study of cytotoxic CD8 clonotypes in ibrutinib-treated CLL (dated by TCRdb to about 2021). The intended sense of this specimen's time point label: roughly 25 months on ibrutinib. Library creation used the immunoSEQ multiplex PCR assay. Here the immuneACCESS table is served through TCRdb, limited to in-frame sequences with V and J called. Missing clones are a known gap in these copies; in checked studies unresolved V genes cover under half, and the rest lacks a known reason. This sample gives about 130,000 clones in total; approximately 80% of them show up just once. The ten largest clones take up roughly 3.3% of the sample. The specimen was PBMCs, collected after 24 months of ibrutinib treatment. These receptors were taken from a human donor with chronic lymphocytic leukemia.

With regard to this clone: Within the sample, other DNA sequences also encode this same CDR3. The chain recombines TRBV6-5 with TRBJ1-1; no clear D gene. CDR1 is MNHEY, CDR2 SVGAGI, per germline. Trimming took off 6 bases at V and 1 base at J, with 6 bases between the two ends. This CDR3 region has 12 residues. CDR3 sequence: CASSTRNTEAFF. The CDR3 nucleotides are TGTGCCAGCAGCACGAGGAACACTGAAGCTTTCTTT.

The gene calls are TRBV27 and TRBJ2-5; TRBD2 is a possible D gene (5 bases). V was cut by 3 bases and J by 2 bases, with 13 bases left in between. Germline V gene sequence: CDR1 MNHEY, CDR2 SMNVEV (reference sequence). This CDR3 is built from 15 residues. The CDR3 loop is CASSLTRAGQETQYF. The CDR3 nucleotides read TGTGCCAGCAGTTTGACGCGGGCAGGTCAAGAGACCCAGTACTTC.

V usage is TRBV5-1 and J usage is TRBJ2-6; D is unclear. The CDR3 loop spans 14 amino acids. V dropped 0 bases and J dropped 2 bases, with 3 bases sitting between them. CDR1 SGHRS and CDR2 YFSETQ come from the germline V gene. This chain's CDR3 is CASSLDPGANVLTF. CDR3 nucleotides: TGCGCCAGCAGCTTGGATCCTGGGGCCAACGTCCTGACTTTC.

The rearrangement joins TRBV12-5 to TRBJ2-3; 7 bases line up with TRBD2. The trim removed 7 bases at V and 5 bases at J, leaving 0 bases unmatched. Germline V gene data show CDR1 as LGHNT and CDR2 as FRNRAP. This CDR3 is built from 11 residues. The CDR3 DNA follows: TGTGCTAGTGCGGGGGGAGATACGCAGTATTTT. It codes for CASAGGDTQYF.

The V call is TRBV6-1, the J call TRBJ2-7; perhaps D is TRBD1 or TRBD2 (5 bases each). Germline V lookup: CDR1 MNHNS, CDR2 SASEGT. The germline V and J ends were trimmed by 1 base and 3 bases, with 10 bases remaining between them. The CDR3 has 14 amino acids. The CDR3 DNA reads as TGTGCCAGCAGTGAAGGGGGGTTTATCTACGAGCAGTACTTC. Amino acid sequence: CASSEGGFIYEQYF.

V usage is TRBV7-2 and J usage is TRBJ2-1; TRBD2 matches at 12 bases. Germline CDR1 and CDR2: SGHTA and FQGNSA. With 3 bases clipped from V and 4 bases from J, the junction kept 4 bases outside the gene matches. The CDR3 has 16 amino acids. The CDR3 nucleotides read TGTGCCAGCAGCTTGGCTAGCGGGGGGGGTTACAATGAGCAGTTCTTC. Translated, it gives CASSLASGGGYNEQFF.

CDR3 sequence reads: CASRGRDKPYNEQFF. CDR3 nucleotides: TGTGCCAGCAGGGGACGGGACAAACCCTACAATGAGCAGTTCTTC. V and J are TRBV5-4 and TRBJ2-1; perhaps TRBD1 as D (6 bases). V was cut by 5 bases and J by 2 bases, with 14 bases left in between. The CDR3 runs 15 residues. Germline CDR1 and CDR2: SGHNT and YYREEE (reference sequence).

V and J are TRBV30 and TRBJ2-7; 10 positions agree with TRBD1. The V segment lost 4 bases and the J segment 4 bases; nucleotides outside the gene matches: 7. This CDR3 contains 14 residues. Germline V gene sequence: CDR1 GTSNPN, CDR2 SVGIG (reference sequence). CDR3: CAWTPGQGRYEQYF. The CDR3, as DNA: TGTGCCTGGACCCCGGGACAGGGGCGGTACGAGCAGTACTTC.

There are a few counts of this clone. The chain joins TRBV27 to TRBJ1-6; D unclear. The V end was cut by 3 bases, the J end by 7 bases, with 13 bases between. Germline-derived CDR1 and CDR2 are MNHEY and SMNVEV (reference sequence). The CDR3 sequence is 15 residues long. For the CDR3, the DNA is TGTGCCAGCAGTTTCTCTCGGTACTTAAATTCACCCCTCCACTTT. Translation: CASSFSRYLNSPLHF.

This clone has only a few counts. CDR3 nucleotide sequence: TGTGCCAGCAGTTACACGCAGAGCGAGCCCCAGCATTTT. Protein sequence: CASSYTQSEPQHF. The V gene is TRBV6-5, the J gene TRBJ1-5; D gene uncertain. The CDR3 contains 13 residues. Germline loops: CDR1 MNHEY, CDR2 SVGAGI. V was trimmed by 2 bases and J by 8 bases, leaving 10 bases between them.

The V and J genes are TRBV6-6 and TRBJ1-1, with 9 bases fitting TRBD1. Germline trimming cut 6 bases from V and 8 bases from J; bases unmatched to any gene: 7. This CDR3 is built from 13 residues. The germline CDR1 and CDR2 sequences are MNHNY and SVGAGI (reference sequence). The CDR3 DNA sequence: TGTGCCAGCAGCAAACAGGGGGCCGGAGAAGCTTTCTTT. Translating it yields CASSKQGAGEAFF.

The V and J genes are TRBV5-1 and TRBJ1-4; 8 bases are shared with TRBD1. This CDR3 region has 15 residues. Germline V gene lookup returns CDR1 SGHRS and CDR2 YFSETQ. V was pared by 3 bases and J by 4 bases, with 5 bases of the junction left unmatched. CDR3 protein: CASSWGTGDNEKLFF. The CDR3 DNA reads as TGCGCCAGCAGCTGGGGGACAGGAGATAATGAAAAACTGTTTTTT.

CDR3 DNA sequence: TGTGCCAGCAGCCCCGCAACTAGCGGGACGTACAATGAGCAGTTCTTC. Amino acid sequence: CASSPATSGTYNEQFF. The chain recombines TRBV5-4 with TRBJ2-1; 10 positions agree with TRBD2. Unmatched junction bases numbered 8, after V lost 4 bases and J lost 4 bases. Germline loops: CDR1 SGHNT, CDR2 YYREEE (reference sequence). The CDR3 has 16 amino acids. The full variable domain, its missing parts supplied by reference TRBV5-4 and TRBJ2-1, is ETGVTQSPTHLIKTRGQQVTLRCSSQSGHNTVSWYQQALGQGPQFIFQYYREEENGRGNFPPRFSGLQFPNYSSELNVNALELDDSALYLCASSPATSGTYNEQFFGPGTRLTVL.